These 12 T cell receptor beta chains share one sample of origin, sequenced in a study of read filtering for tumor transcriptome and immune sequencing. From approximately 400 ng of RNA, a library with molecular barcoded alpha/delta and beta/gamma adaptors was made. TCRdb called the reads again in MiXCR, with one record for every CDR3 protein. Among 120,000 or so distinct CDR3 sequences listed, 13% were seen once. The sequenced sample was a population of CD138-negative cells sorted from bone marrow. The receptors come from a donor at least 40 years old with multiple myeloma.

This chain uses TRBV12-3 or TRBV12-4 with TRBJ2-7; no clear D. The ends were cut back, 5 bases at V and 2 bases at J, with 10 bases in the middle. The CDR3 has 13 residues. The CDR3 DNA follows: TGTGCCAGCAGTCCTCCAGTCCCCTACGAGCAGTACTTC. Translated, it gives CASSPPVPYEQYF.

This clonotype was picked up many times. This chain joins TRBV28 and TRBJ2-7; weak D call: TRBD2 (5 bases). Trimming took 5 bases from V and 8 from J, leaving 10 bases between them. This CDR3 contains 11 residues. The germline gives CDR1 MDHEN, CDR2 SYDVKM. DNA of the CDR3: TGTGCCAGCAGTCACCGGGATCAGCAGTACTTC. Encoded protein: CASSHRDQQYF.

This clonotype showed up many times. The chain is built from TRBV2 and TRBJ2-7; D not certain. In germline, CDR1 is SNHLY, CDR2 FYNNEI. Trimming stripped 3 bases from V and 3 bases from J, with 3 bases between. This CDR3 comprises 11 residues. The CDR3 sequence is CASSDYYEQYF. CDR3 nucleotide sequence: TGTGCCAGCAGTGATTACTACGAGCAGTACTTC.

This clonotype was detected ten times or more. The chain links TRBV27 to TRBJ1-1; D gene ambiguous. Trimming pared 5 bases from V and 4 bases from J, leaving 11 bases between. The length of the CDR3 is 13 residues. Germline assignment: CDR1 MNHEY and CDR2 SMNVEV (reference sequence). The CDR3 nucleotides read TGTGCCAGCAGTCCCACAGCATCCACTGAAGCTTTCTTT. Translating gives CASSPTASTEAFF.

In this sample, this clonotype turned up many times. This chain uses TRBV6-5 with TRBJ2-7; weak D call: TRBD1 (6 bases). This CDR3 region has 14 residues. Germline-derived CDR1 and CDR2 are MNHEY and SVGAGI. V lost 0 bases and J 6 bases, leaving 12 bases between the germline ends. The CDR3 region is CASSYSRGGGEQYF. In nucleotides, the CDR3 is TGTGCCAGCAGTTACTCGAGAGGGGGTGGCGAGCAGTACTTC.

This clonotype was detected ten times or more. The rearrangement uses TRBV2 and TRBJ2-1; no clear D gene. The CDR3 length is 13 residues. The germline CDR1 and CDR2 sequences are SNHLY and FYNNEI. Trimming cost V 7 bases and J 6 bases, with 13 bases left between them. DNA for the CDR3: TGTGCCAGCATCCCTCATTACCGCAATGAGCAGTTCTTC. Encoded protein: CASIPHYRNEQFF.

A remark on this clonotype: This could be a read error, since a much larger clone is one nucleotide away. The J gene is TRBJ2-3, the V gene TRBV7-2; D is undetermined. The CDR3 loop spans 12 amino acids. V was clipped by 3 bases and J by 4 bases, with 5 bases between them. Per germline, CDR1 SGHTA and CDR2 FQGNSA. The CDR3 protein is CASSFRPDTQYF. The CDR3 bases are TGTGCCAGCAGCTTTCGTCCAGATACGCAGTATTTT.

This clonotype was detected many times. The chain has TRBV20-1 and TRBJ2-1; TRBD2 aligns across 10 bases. CDR3 size: 16 residues. V trimming: 5 bases; J trimming: 3 bases; junction bases outside the gene matches: 10. Per germline, CDR1 DFQATT and CDR2 SNEGSKA (reference sequence). CDR3 protein: CSAASQLAGRYNEQFF. CDR3 DNA: TGCAGTGCTGCTAGCCAACTAGCGGGGCGCTACAATGAGCAGTTCTTC.

This clonotype has at least ten counts. This chain joins TRBV12-3 or TRBV12-4 and TRBJ2-5; no clear D gene. This CDR3 contains 14 residues. Deletions cut 5 bases from V and 3 bases from J, with 13 bases between. CDR3 sequence (DNA): TGTGCCAGCAGTCACCCCGACGTCAAAGAGACCCAGTACTTC. Translated, it gives CASSHPDVKETQYF.

The chain is built from TRBV27 and TRBJ2-2, with D maybe TRBD1 (6 bases). The CDR3 has 19 residues. The V end was cut by 4 bases, the J end by 5 bases, with 26 bases between. CDR1 and CDR2 (germline): MNHEY, SMNVEV (reference sequence). The CDR3 loop is CASSSSRGHQNGRTGELFF. The CDR3 coding sequence is TGTGCCAGCAGTTCCTCCCGGGGACACCAAAACGGTCGGACCGGGGAGCTGTTTTTT.

This clonotype was counted ten times or more. This chain uses TRBV20-1 with TRBJ2-1; 7 bases match TRBD1. Trimming removed 5 bases from V and 10 bases from J; junction bases left unmatched: 11. The germline CDR1 and CDR2 sequences are DFQATT and SNEGSKA (reference sequence). This CDR3 has 13 residues. CDR3 sequence reads: CSAGGQPEREQFF. The DNA of the CDR3 is TGCAGTGCTGGGGGACAGCCTGAAAGGGAGCAGTTCTTC.

In its sample, this clonotype was seen many times. This rearrangement joins TRBV2 to TRBJ1-2, with a possible D match to TRBD1 (5 bases). Germline V gene sequence: CDR1 SNHLY, CDR2 FYNNEI. The V end lost 3 bases, the J end lost 11 bases, and 13 bases lay between the germline ends. The CDR3 is made up of 12 amino acids. CDR3 in amino acids: CASSEGTSAYTF. The CDR3 DNA follows: TGTGCCAGCAGTGAGGGGACCTCAGCTTACACCTTC.